This paragraph reports one TCR beta chain. The record originates from a study of cytomegalovirus exposure and HLA in healthy donors. PCR involved 60 Vbeta and 13 Jbeta primers. In the authors' methods: In a later analysis, the count reached some 75 million unique TCR beta chains, with 9 million to 11 million shared. Sequencing used immunoSEQ multiplex PCR; TCRdb keeps in-frame clones, though not all of them. The DNA was the basis for D and trimming; V, J and clone size are from that table. The table lists about 140,000 clones, about three quarters of them singletons, with 1.6% in the top ten. Trimming removed 1 base from V and 8 bases from J; junction bases left unmatched: 8. The V gene's germline CDR1 is SGHDT and CDR2 YYEEEE. This CDR3 has 15 residues. Each donor was nominally healthy when sampled (though unrecorded immune exposures were likely).

The rearrangement joins TRBV5-6 to TRBJ1-2, with 10 bases that match TRBD1. Material: PBMCs. The origin of this receptor is a woman aged 25 to 39 in good health and CMV-seronegative. The CDR3 spells CASSLRDRGSAGYTF. CDR3 DNA sequence: TGTGCCAGCAGCTTGAGGGACAGGGGCAGCGCCGGCTACACCTTC.